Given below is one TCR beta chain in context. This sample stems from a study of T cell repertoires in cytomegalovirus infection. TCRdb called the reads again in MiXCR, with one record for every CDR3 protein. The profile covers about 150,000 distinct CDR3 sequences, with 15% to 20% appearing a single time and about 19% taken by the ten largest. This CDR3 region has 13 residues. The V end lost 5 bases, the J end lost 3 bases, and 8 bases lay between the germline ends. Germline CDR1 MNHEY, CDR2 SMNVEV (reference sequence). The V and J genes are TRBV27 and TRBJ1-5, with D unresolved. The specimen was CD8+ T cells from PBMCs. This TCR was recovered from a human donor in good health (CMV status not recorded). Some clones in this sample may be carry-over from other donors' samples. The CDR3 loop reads CASSHGVNQPQHF. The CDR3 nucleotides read TGTGCCAGCAGTCACGGGGTCAATCAGCCCCAGCATTTT.